These 15 T cell receptor beta chains came from one sample sequenced in a study of spatial heterogeneity in lung cancer. TCRdb redid the calling of the 5' RACE reads with MiXCR, one entry per CDR3 protein. Of approximately 27,000 distinct CDR3 sequences listed, under 6.5% are singletons. Time point described: blood at routine non-recurrence follow-up after resection. Whole RNA obtained from tumor, nontumor lung or frozen PBMC underwent sequencing without sorting. The sequenced sample was PBMCs, obtained at follow-up. The receptors stem from a male donor with early-stage non-small cell lung cancer.

This clonotype was picked up many times. The rearrangement links TRBV20-1 to TRBJ2-1; TRBD2 matches 10 bases. V lost 0 bases to trimming and J lost 7 bases; unmatched junction nucleotides: 9. The germline V gene has CDR1 DFQATT and CDR2 SNEGSKA (reference sequence). This CDR3 has 16 residues. CDR3 coding DNA: TGCAGTGCTAGAGACCCCCGTCTAGCGGGAGATAATGAGCAGTTCTTC. Its protein product is CSARDPRLAGDNEQFF.

By share, this clonotype ranks as medium-sized. The chain recombines TRBV4-3 with TRBJ2-3; D tentatively fits TRBD1 or TRBD2 (5 bases each). The germline CDR1 and CDR2 sequences are LGHNA and YSLEER. The CDR3 runs to 13 residues. Trimming left V 8 bases short and J 7 bases short, with 16 bases between. The CDR3: CASGGKSWNTQYF. The CDR3 nucleotides read TGCGCCAGCGGGGGAAAGTCTTGGAATACGCAGTATTTT.

This rearrangement joins TRBV25-1 to TRBJ1-2; perhaps TRBD1 as D (5 bases). Trimming took off 1 base at V and 5 bases at J, with 11 bases between the two ends. This CDR3 is built from 14 residues. Germline CDR1 and CDR2: MGHDK and SYGVNS. In nucleotides, the CDR3 is TGTGCCAGCAGTGAATGGGCGGGACTTTATGGCTACACCTTC. Its protein is CASSEWAGLYGYTF.

A few counts support this clonotype. The chain joins TRBV7-2 to TRBJ1-6, with D tentatively TRBD1 (5 bases). Trimming took 4 bases from V and 8 from J, leaving 15 bases between them. The CDR3 is 15 residues long. Germline V gene lookup returns CDR1 SGHTA and CDR2 FQGNSA. The CDR3 loop reads CASSSLWLQDSPLHF. CDR3 in DNA: TGTGCCAGCAGCTCTCTCTGGTTACAGGATTCACCCCTCCACTTT.

The sample holds many counts of this clonotype. The chain couples TRBV18 to TRBJ1-4; D is ambiguous. Per the germline V gene, CDR1 is KGHSH and CDR2 is LQKENI. This CDR3 comprises 13 residues. V was cut by 6 bases and J by 5 bases, with 10 bases left in between. The CDR3 here is CASSPASNEKLFF. CDR3 in DNA: TGTGCCAGCTCTCCCGCCTCGAATGAAAAACTGTTTTTT.

Many counts were recorded for this clonotype. The CDR3 bases are TGCGCCAGCAGCTTTAGTAGCACCCGGACCCAGTACTTC. Translated, it gives CASSFSSTRTQYF. The chain couples TRBV5-1 to TRBJ2-5; D is uncertain. Germline-derived CDR1 and CDR2 are SGHRS and YFSETQ. The length of the CDR3 is 13 residues. Trimming stripped 2 bases from V and 7 bases from J, with 12 bases between. Using reference TRBV5-1 and TRBJ2-5 for the parts outside the CDR3, the full variable domain is KAGVTQTPRYLIKTRGQQVTLSCSPISGHRSVSWYQQTPGQGLQFLFEYFSETQRNKGNFPGRFSGRQFSNSRSEMNVSTLELGDSALYLCASSFSSTRTQYFGPGTRLLVL.

This chain uses TRBV19 with TRBJ1-5; TRBD1 is a possible D gene (6 bases). Germline lookup yields CDR1 LNHDA and CDR2 SQIVND (reference sequence). V was clipped by 5 bases and J by 1 base, with 15 bases between them. The CDR3 has 16 amino acids. CDR3 nucleotides: TGTGCCAGTAGTTCCCGACAGAGGGGGAGCAATCAGCCCCAGCATTTT. It translates to CASSSRQRGSNQPQHF.

This clonotype was recorded many times. The chain employs TRBV29-1 and TRBJ2-7; D ambiguous. This CDR3 is built from 12 residues. The germline V gene has CDR1 SQVTM and CDR2 ANQGSEA. Between the trimmed V and J ends, which lost 2 bases and 3 bases, there was a span of 8 bases. This chain's CDR3 is CSVETLSYEQYF. Written as DNA, the CDR3 is TGCAGCGTTGAAACACTTAGCTACGAGCAGTACTTC.

This chain joins TRBV21-1 and TRBJ1-1. TRBV21-1 corresponds to a pseudogene. This CDR3 has 10 residues. The CDR3 reads CASKNTEAFF. CDR3 DNA sequence: TGTGCCAGCAAAAATACTGAAGCTTTCTTT.

The chain joins TRBV2 to TRBJ2-2, with D perhaps assigned TRBD1 or TRBD2 (7 bases each). The CDR3 extends over 14 amino acids. Trimming removed 11 bases from V and 4 bases from J, with 17 bases in between. CDR1 is SNHLY, CDR2 FYNNEI, per germline. The CDR3 reads CAGRDREGTGELFF. CDR3 nucleotides: TGTGCCGGAAGAGACAGGGAGGGCACCGGGGAGCTGTTTTTT. The variable domain in full, completed from reference TRBV2 and TRBJ2-2, reads EPEVTQTPSHQVTQMGQEVILRCVPISNHLYFYWYRQILGQKVEFLVSFYNNEISEKSEIFDDQFSVERPDGSNFTLKIRSTKLEDSAMYFCAGRDREGTGELFFGEGSRLTVL.

This clonotype was picked up a small number of times. Germline is not matched at one junction end, which may reflect a read error. The chain joins TRBV11-3 to TRBJ2-1; D uncertain. Per germline, CDR1 SGHNT and CDR2 YENEEA. The CDR3 is 12 amino acids. The CDR3 coding sequence is TGTGCCAGCAGCTTAGACTACCATGAGCAGTTCTTC. It specifies CASSLDYHEQFF.

V usage is TRBV24-1 and J usage is TRBJ2-1; 8 bases are shared with TRBD2. Trimming cost V 4 bases and J 6 bases; bases outside gene matches: 10. The CDR3 is 16 residues long. Per germline, CDR1 KGHDR and CDR2 SFDVKD. Written as DNA, the CDR3 is TGTGCCACCAGTGAGGCGGGGGGCACTTTGGGCAATGAGCAGTTCTTC. Encoded protein: CATSEAGGTLGNEQFF.

This chain uses TRBV20-1 with TRBJ2-7; TRBD1 aligns across 9 bases. CDR3 size: 15 residues. From germline, CDR1 is DFQATT and CDR2 SNEGSKA (reference sequence). The ends lost 6 bases at V and 6 bases at J; junction bases unmatched: 15. CDR3 sequence (DNA): TGCAGTGCGAATAGCCGGGACAGGGTCATGACCGAGCAGTACTTC. The encoded protein is CSANSRDRVMTEQYF.

The sample holds many counts of this clonotype. The J gene is TRBJ2-3, the V gene TRBV11-2; possibly TRBD2 for D (5 bases). The V gene lost 3 bases and the J gene lost 2 bases, with 12 bases spanning the gap. There are 15 residues in the CDR3. CDR1 and CDR2 from the germline V gene are SGHAT and FQNNGV. CDR3: CASSFRADFTDTQYF. CDR3 sequence (DNA): TGTGCCAGCAGCTTCCGAGCGGATTTCACAGATACGCAGTATTTT.

This clonotype was observed at least ten times. This chain links TRBV6-6 with TRBJ2-7; TRBD1 aligns across 9 bases. V was pared by 6 bases and J by 1 base, with 4 bases of the junction left unmatched. This CDR3 has 14 residues. Germline assignment: CDR1 MNHNY and CDR2 SVGAGI (reference sequence). The CDR3 region is CASRDGQGSYEQYF. The CDR3, as DNA: TGTGCCAGCAGGGACGGACAGGGGTCCTACGAGCAGTACTTC.